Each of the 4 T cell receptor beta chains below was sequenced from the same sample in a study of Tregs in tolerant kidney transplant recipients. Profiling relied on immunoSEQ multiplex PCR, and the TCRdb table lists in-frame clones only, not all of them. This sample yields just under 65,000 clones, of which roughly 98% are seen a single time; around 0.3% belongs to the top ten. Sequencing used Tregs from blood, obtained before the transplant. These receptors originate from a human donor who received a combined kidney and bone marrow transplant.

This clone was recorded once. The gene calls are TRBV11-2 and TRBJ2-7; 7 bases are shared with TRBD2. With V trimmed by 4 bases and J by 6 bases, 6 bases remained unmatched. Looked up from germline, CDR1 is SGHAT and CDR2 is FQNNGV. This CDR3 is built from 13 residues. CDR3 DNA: TGTGCCAGCAGCTGGGGTGGCGGGAGCGAGCAGTACTTC. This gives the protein CASSWGGGSEQYF.

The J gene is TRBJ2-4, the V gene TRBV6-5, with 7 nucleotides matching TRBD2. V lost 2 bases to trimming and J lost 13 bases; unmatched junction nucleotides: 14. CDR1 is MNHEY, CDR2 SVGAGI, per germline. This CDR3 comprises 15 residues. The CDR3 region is CASSYSRQRSGIQYF. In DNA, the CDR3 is TGTGCCAGCAGTTACAGCCGGCAGAGAAGCGGGATACAGTACTTC.

This CDR3 reads CASSPWTGARETQYF. The CDR3 DNA is TGTGCCAGCAGCCCTTGGACAGGGGCGAGGGAGACCCAGTACTTC. The chain combines TRBV5-6 with TRBJ2-5, with 9 bases that match TRBD1. The CDR3 covers 15 residues. The V and J ends lost 4 bases and 5 bases, in that order; junction bases with no gene match: 9. Germline CDR1 is SGHDT and CDR2 is YYEEEE.

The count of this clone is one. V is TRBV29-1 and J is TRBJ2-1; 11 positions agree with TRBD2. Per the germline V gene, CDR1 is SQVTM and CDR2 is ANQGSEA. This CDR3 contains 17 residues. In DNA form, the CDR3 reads TGCGCCGAGGAGGGGTTAGCGGGAGGGCCGGGATACAATGAGCAGTTCTTC. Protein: CAEEGLAGGPGYNEQFF.